These 24 T cell receptor beta chains were sequenced from one sample in a study of cytomegalovirus exposure and HLA in healthy donors. PCR was performed using 60 Vbeta and 13 Jbeta primers. Assay: immunoSEQ multiplex PCR; the TCRdb copy retains only in-frame clones and omits some. The sample has fewer than 250,000 clones; approximately 82% are singletons. The specimen sequenced was PBMCs. These TCRs come from a man younger than 35 in good health and CMV-seronegative.

The rearrangement joins TRBV5-1 to TRBJ2-7; tentative D call: TRBD2 (6 bases). The CDR3 consists of 14 residues. Trimming pared 3 bases from V and 3 bases from J, leaving 13 bases between. Germline V lookup: CDR1 SGHRS, CDR2 YFSETQ. CDR3 loop: CASSWGLVFYEQYF. The CDR3 DNA follows: TGCGCCAGCAGCTGGGGACTGGTTTTCTACGAGCAGTACTTC.

This clone was counted only a few times. This chain uses TRBV10-3 with TRBJ2-1, with TRBD2 matching over 9 bases. After removal of 4 bases from V and 0 bases from J, the junction contained 7 bases not matched to a gene. Germline values: CDR1 ENHRY, CDR2 SYGVKD. The CDR3 is made up of 17 amino acids. The CDR3 DNA reads as TGTGCCATCAGTGGGGCTAGCGGGAAGAGCTCCTACAATGAGCAGTTCTTC. It translates to CAISGASGKSSYNEQFF.

The V and J genes are TRBV2 and TRBJ2-1; TRBD1 aligns across 11 bases. This CDR3 has 15 amino acids. V gave up 6 bases and J gave up 2 bases; unmatched junction bases: 3. The germline V gene has CDR1 SNHLY and CDR2 FYNNEI. The CDR3 loop is CASSGGQGAYNEQFF. The CDR3 nucleotides are TGTGCCAGCAGCGGGGGACAGGGGGCCTACAATGAGCAGTTCTTC.

This chain links TRBV7-9 with TRBJ1-1; 8 nucleotides agree with TRBD1. Germline V gene sequence: CDR1 SEHNR, CDR2 FQNEAQ (reference sequence). V was pared by 8 bases and J by 4 bases, with 9 bases of the junction left unmatched. The CDR3 contains 14 residues. For the CDR3, the DNA is TGTGCCAGCTCGAGGACAGGGCTGAGCACTGAAGCTTTCTTT. It specifies CASSRTGLSTEAFF.

This clone was counted a few times. The chain carries TRBV19 and TRBJ1-2; no clear D. Germline values: CDR1 LNHDA, CDR2 SQIVND (reference sequence). V lost 7 bases to trimming and J lost 4 bases, with 13 bases between them. This CDR3 is 13 amino acids long. CDR3 DNA sequence: TGTGCCAGTATCCATCCGGGGTTCTATGGCTACACCTTC. Translating gives CASIHPGFYGYTF.

The chain recombines TRBV5-6 with TRBJ1-1; 8 nucleotides agree with TRBD1. V shed 2 bases and J 0 bases; nucleotides not matched to a gene: 3. This CDR3 comprises 15 residues. The germline gives CDR1 SGHDT, CDR2 YYEEEE. Here the CDR3 DNA reads TGTGCCAGCAGCTTCGACAGGGGCATGAACACTGAAGCTTTCTTT. Its protein is CASSFDRGMNTEAFF.

This clone was seen a single time. This rearrangement joins TRBV7-9 to TRBJ2-3; 9 bases map to TRBD2. Germline V gene lookup returns CDR1 SEHNR and CDR2 FQNEAQ (reference sequence). The length of the CDR3 is 15 residues. V dropped 5 bases and J dropped 5; count of bases not matched to a gene: 8. CDR3: CASSPTSGRKDTQYF. CDR3 sequence (DNA): TGTGCCAGCAGCCCGACTAGCGGAAGAAAAGATACGCAGTATTTT.

This clone was recorded a few times. The chain carries TRBV7-9 and TRBJ2-7; the match to TRBD2 covers 7 bases. This CDR3 spans 14 amino acids. After removal of 6 bases from V and 6 bases from J, the junction contained 11 bases not matched to a gene. CDR1 is SEHNR and CDR2 is FQNEAQ in the germline V gene (reference sequence). CDR3 residues: CASSFSGGSSEQYF. Here the CDR3 DNA reads TGTGCCAGCAGTTTCTCGGGGGGTTCCAGCGAGCAGTACTTC.

This sequence joins TRBV30 and TRBJ1-3; weak D call: TRBD1 (5 bases). The CDR3 has 13 residues. Trimming removed 2 bases at V and 0 bases at J, with 5 bases between. The germline V gene has CDR1 GTSNPN and CDR2 SVGIG (reference sequence). CDR3 sequence: CAWSTGSGNTIYF. The CDR3 DNA sequence: TGTGCCTGGAGTACAGGCTCTGGAAACACCATATATTTT.

The chain employs TRBV5-1 and TRBJ2-3; 13 positions agree with TRBD2. The CDR3 spans 14 residues. CDR1 SGHRS and CDR2 YFSETQ come from the germline V gene. V gave up 7 bases and J gave up 5 bases; unmatched junction bases: 4. The CDR3 DNA reads as TGCGCCAGCGGGACTAGCGGGGCCTTAGATACGCAGTATTTT. Translating gives CASGTSGALDTQYF.

The rearrangement uses TRBV21-1 and TRBJ1-2. TRBV21-1 represents a pseudogene. The CDR3 has 14 amino acids. CDR3 residues: CASSKGRGCGGYTF. CDR3 nucleotides: TGTGCCAGCAGCAAAGGGCGAGGGTGTGGTGGCTACACCTTC.

The rearrangement uses TRBV4-1 and TRBJ2-1, with D uncertain. The V end lost 4 bases, the J end lost 7 bases, and 14 bases lay between the germline ends. The germline V gene encodes CDR1 MGHRA and CDR2 YSYEKL. The length of the CDR3 is 14 residues. CDR3: CASSPVAILNEQFF. In DNA, the CDR3 is TGCGCCAGCAGCCCCGTAGCTATTCTGAATGAGCAGTTCTTC.

The CDR3 loop reads CASSSPPNSPLHF. CDR3 nucleotides: TGCGCCAGCAGCTCCCCCCCGAATTCACCCCTCCACTTT. This chain joins TRBV5-1 and TRBJ1-6; no clear D gene. This CDR3 comprises 13 residues. Germline V CDR1 and CDR2: SGHRS, YFSETQ. With 3 bases removed from V and 7 bases from J, the gap between germline ends came to 8 bases.

The rearrangement uses TRBV19 and TRBJ1-2; 8 bases match TRBD1. This CDR3 spans 16 amino acids. From germline, CDR1 is LNHDA and CDR2 SQIVND (reference sequence). The J segment lost 4 bases and the V segment lost 4 bases, leaving 11 bases of the junction unmatched. The CDR3 spells CASSSGQGWVFYGYTF. DNA for the CDR3: TGTGCCAGTAGTAGTGGACAGGGCTGGGTCTTCTATGGCTACACCTTC.

The V and J genes are TRBV19 and TRBJ1-2, with D unclear. Germline CDR1 LNHDA, CDR2 SQIVND (reference sequence). This CDR3 is 11 amino acids long. The ends were cut back, 5 bases at V and 8 bases at J, with 9 bases in the middle. The CDR3 DNA follows: TGTGCCAGTAGTTCGGCGGGGGGCTACACCTTC. It encodes CASSSAGGYTF.

J is TRBJ1-2 and V is TRBV6-5; maybe TRBD1 (6 bases). This CDR3 comprises 14 residues. Germline V gene data show CDR1 as MNHEY and CDR2 as SVGAGI. V dropped 0 bases and J dropped 3 bases, with 8 bases sitting between them. The CDR3 region is CASSYSDSYYGYTF. DNA for the CDR3: TGTGCCAGCAGTTACTCGGACAGCTACTATGGCTACACCTTC.

This chain joins TRBV29-1 and TRBJ1-1; maybe TRBD1 (6 bases). In germline, CDR1 is SQVTM, CDR2 ANQGSEA. There are 12 residues in the CDR3. Trimming took off 4 bases at V and 8 bases at J, with 14 bases between the two ends. The CDR3 is CSVGSGQTEAFF. The DNA for the CDR3 is TGCAGCGTTGGGTCCGGACAGACCGAAGCTTTCTTT.

The rearrangement joins TRBV29-1 to TRBJ2-5, with a weak D call TRBD2 (5 bases). The CDR3 consists of 15 residues. Between the trimmed V and J ends, which lost 6 bases and 4 bases, there was a span of 21 bases. CDR1 SQVTM and CDR2 ANQGSEA come from the germline V gene. CDR3 sequence reads: CSVRWRARRGETQYF. The CDR3 DNA sequence: TGCAGCGTACGTTGGCGGGCCAGACGGGGAGAGACCCAGTACTTC.

The rearrangement joins TRBV7-2 to TRBJ1-5; D not resolved. V lost 2 bases, J lost 3 bases, and 2 bases lay in between. Germline V CDR1 and CDR2: SGHTA, FQGNSA. This CDR3 region has 12 residues. CDR3: CASSLLNQPQHF. The CDR3, as DNA: TGTGCCAGCAGCTTACTCAATCAGCCCCAGCATTTT. Using reference TRBV7-2 and TRBJ1-5 for the parts outside the CDR3, the full variable domain is GAGVSQSPSNKVTEKGKDVELRCDPISGHTALYWYRQSLGQGLEFLIYFQGNSAPDKSGLPSDRFSAERTGGSVSTLTIQRTQQEDSAVYLCASSLLNQPQHFGDGTRLSIL.

The genes are TRBV7-6 and TRBJ1-2, with TRBD1 matching 8 bases. The V gene end was trimmed by 4 bases and the J gene end by 4 bases; junction bases not matched to a gene: 5. CDR1 is SGHVS, CDR2 FNYEAQ, per germline. This CDR3 region has 14 residues. The CDR3 loop reads CASSSGQGTYGYTF. CDR3 nucleotides: TGTGCCAGCAGCTCCGGACAGGGTACCTATGGCTACACCTTC.

The gene calls are TRBV6-1 and TRBJ2-1; tentative D call: TRBD2 (6 bases). Trimming left V 2 bases short and J 5 bases short, with 16 bases between. In germline, CDR1 is MNHNS, CDR2 SASEGT. The length of the CDR3 is 16 residues. The CDR3 loop reads CASSESISGWDNEQFF. The CDR3, as DNA: TGTGCCAGCAGTGAATCGATTAGCGGTTGGGACAATGAGCAGTTCTTC.

CDR3 protein: CASSRQGTYGYTF. The CDR3, as DNA: TGTGCCAGCAGTCGCCAGGGGACGTATGGCTACACCTTC. The gene calls are TRBV2 and TRBJ1-2, with D possibly matching TRBD1 (6 bases). Germline V gene lookup returns CDR1 SNHLY and CDR2 FYNNEI. The CDR3 is 13 residues long. Trimming left V 5 bases short and J 5 bases short, with 12 bases between.

The V call is TRBV5-1, the J call TRBJ2-4; the match to TRBD2 covers 8 bases. The CDR3 consists of 16 residues. V shed 0 bases and J 3 bases; nucleotides not matched to a gene: 5. Germline V gives CDR1 SGHRS, CDR2 YFSETQ. The CDR3 DNA follows: TGCGCCAGCAGCTTGGTGCGGGAGGATAGCAAAAACATTCAGTACTTC. The encoded protein is CASSLVREDSKNIQYF. The complete variable domain, with remaining parts taken from reference TRBV5-1 and TRBJ2-4, reads KAGVTQTPRYLIKTRGQQVTLSCSPISGHRSVSWYQQTPGQGLQFLFEYFSETQRNKGNFPGRFSGRQFSNSRSEMNVSTLELGDSALYLCASSLVREDSKNIQYFGAGTRLSVL.

The V and J genes are TRBV21-1 and TRBJ2-7; the DNA was not compared with TRBD1, the D call given in the table. TRBV21-1 is designated a pseudogene. This CDR3 has 15 amino acids. CDR3 amino acids: CPSSFLGPTAYEQYF. The CDR3 nucleotides are TGCCCCAGCAGCTTTTTGGGGCCTACGGCCTACGAGCAGTACTTC.